The present entry profiles one TCR beta chain with its context. Its antigen remains undetermined. No base quality values were provided; no much bigger clone lies one nucleotide off. The germline V and J ends show losses of 3 bases and 1 base respectively, and no gene match explains 7 bases of the junction. The germline V gene (reference sequence) gives CDR1 as LNHDA and CDR2 as SQIVND. Including cysteine and phenylalanine, the CDR3 has 16 amino acids. Solely the CDR3 DNA is kept, with 48 bases framed from the first base. The data belong to a study of T cell responses to AZD1222 COVID-19 vaccine (dated by TCRdb to 2020 to 2022). For the study in its entirety: Because spike-specific TCR depth and breadth did not differ between the two schedules, AZD1222 recipients who got a second dose at roughly 4 weeks were pooled with those who got a second dose at roughly 12 weeks. TCR sequencing covered 233 trial participants: approximately 200 given two doses of AZD1222 and about 26 given two doses of MenACWY control vaccine. Trial participants were enrolled by age into 18-55, 56-69 and 70-plus year subgroups, with 148, 28 and 57 TCR-sequenced participants respectively.

Overall study results and their limits: In the small 56-69-year group, the increase in depth fell short of significance, most likely because of low power. Because no day 14 peak-response samples were available, the repertoires could be characterized only after the peak T cell response. Vaccine-associated CD4 TCRs spanned the whole spike protein, with dominant responses in regions 160-218 and 743-854. Epitopes outside the regions mutated in the B.1.351 and B.1.1.7 variants were reportedly recognized by nearly half of the unique spike-specific TCRs. Only five to seven AZD1222 recipients were SARS-CoV-2 seropositive at baseline, limiting conclusions about previously exposed vaccinees. After two AZD1222 doses, spike-specific TCR breadth and depth were significantly higher than at day 0 and than in MenACWY recipients. Participants were mostly white British, with more females than males. The authors suggested clonal diversity may have been underestimated.

The CDR3 regions of human TCRbeta chains were analyzed by immunosequencing. In the original analysis: Repertoire TCRs were checked for matches against a reference library of SARS-CoV-2-specific TCRs that had been generated using the MIRA antigen-specificity platform. Breadth was defined as the fraction of unique TCRs that were SARS-CoV-2-associated. Depth was defined as the fraction of total T cells that were SARS-CoV-2-associated. Using the MIRA data, each spike-specific TCR was mapped to the spike region that the TCR reacts to and placed in a CD4 or CD8 class. Log10-transformed breadth and depth values were compared by one-way ANOVA with Sidak's multiple comparisons tests. TCRdb carries this immuneACCESS record with in-frame sequences only. Its versions omit some clonotypes, under half of them owing to an unresolved V gene in the studies checked, with the rest unexplained. D and trimming come from the DNA, and the V and J calls and clone size come from that table. Counted in this sample were approximately 100,000 clones; around 90% of them appeared once. The biggest ten clones account for roughly 7% of the sample.

This specimen's time point label, per the study, means: baseline before first vaccination. The vaccinee samples were drawn from two UK trials, COV001 and COV002, one of which was a single-blind randomized controlled phase 2/3 trial testing AZD1222 (ChAdOx1 nCoV-19) in healthy adults. For TCRbeta chain sequencing, PBMC samples from trial participants were taken at day 0 and at day 28 after the second dose. The chain employs TRBV19 and TRBJ1-1, with 8 junctional bases fitting TRBD1. The source material was peripheral blood, sampled on day 0 of AZD1222 vaccination. This receptor was taken from an adult in good health. For the CDR3, the sequence is CASSIQGTGGNTEAFF. The sequence in DNA is TGTGCCAGTAGTATCCAAGGGACAGGCGGGAACACTGAAGCTTTCTTT. Outside the CDR3, residues come from the reference TRBV19 and TRBJ1-1 proteins, so the full variable domain is: DGGITQSPKYLFRKEGQNVTLSCEQNLNHDAMYWYRQDPGQGLRLIYYSQIVNDFQKGDIAEGYSVSREKKESFPLTVTSAQKNPTAFYLCASSIQGTGGNTEAFFGQGTRLTVV.